A selection of T cell receptor beta chains follows, all from one sample in a study of cytomegalovirus exposure and HLA in healthy donors. The repertoire was sequenced with immunoSEQ multiplex PCR; TCRdb's copy has only in-frame clones and lacks some. The table shows about 59,000 clones, with around 90% occurring only once. Sequencing used PBMCs. Receptors originate from a young man in good health and CMV-seropositive. Each CDR3 is given with its conserved first and last residue. The order of the fields is D gene, J gene, V gene, clone size, CDR3 DNA, CDR3 protein. A D gene is named only where the DNA matches it firmly. A row's size may be missing; if present it is once, few, many or a size class.

D: TRBD1; J: TRBJ1-6; V: TRBV6-4; size: NA; DNA: TGTGCCACCTCGACAGGGGACAATTCACCCCTCCACTTT; CDR3: CATSTGDNSPLHF
D: TRBD2; J: TRBJ2-3; V: TRBV29-1; size: NA; DNA: TGCAGCGTTGAGACTAGCGACACAGATACGCAGTATTTT; CDR3: CSVETSDTDTQYF
D: NA; J: TRBJ2-5; V: TRBV5-6; size: NA; DNA: TGTGCCAGCAGCCCGCGGGGGCGCGTGGAGACCCAGTACTTC; CDR3: CASSPRGRVETQYF
D: TRBD2; J: TRBJ2-3; V: TRBV27; size: NA; DNA: TGTGCCAGCAGCCCCATGGTGCTAGCGGGTGGGGATACGCAGTATTTT; CDR3: CASSPMVLAGGDTQYF
D: NA; J: TRBJ2-2; V: TRBV7-2; size: few; DNA: TGTGCCAGCAGCTTAACTAGTATCACCGGGGAGCTGTTTTTT; CDR3: CASSLTSITGELFF
D: TRBD1; J: TRBJ1-2; V: TRBV6-6; size: NA; DNA: TGTGCCAGCAGTTACAAGACAGGGCGGTATGGCTACACCTTC; CDR3: CASSYKTGRYGYTF
D: TRBD1; J: TRBJ1-4; V: TRBV18; size: NA; DNA: TGTGCCAGCTCACCACTAGGACAGGGGAGGACGGAAAAACTGTTTTTT; CDR3: CASSPLGQGRTEKLFF
D: NA; J: TRBJ2-5; V: TRBV6-6; size: NA; DNA: TGTGCCAGCAGACGCGCCAGGGACTCTGCGGAGTACTTC; CDR3: CASRRARDSAEYF
D: TRBD1; J: TRBJ1-6; V: TRBV6-6; size: NA; DNA: TGTGCCAGCAGTTCGGAGGGGGCAGGATCACCCCTCCACTTT; CDR3: CASSSEGAGSPLHF
D: NA; J: TRBJ1-5; V: TRBV28; size: NA; DNA: TGTGCCAGCAGTATGGGTGGGACACCCAATCAGCCCCAGCATTTT; CDR3: CASSMGGTPNQPQHF
D: NA; J: TRBJ2-7; V: TRBV4-1; size: once; DNA: TGCGCCAGCAGCCTACCTACTAACTCCTACGAGCAGTACTTC; CDR3: CASSLPTNSYEQYF
D: NA; J: TRBJ1-2; V: TRBV30; size: NA; DNA: TGTGCCTGGACCCACAGCTTTTATGGCTACACCTTC; CDR3: CAWTHSFYGYTF
D: TRBD2; J: TRBJ2-7; V: TRBV7-2; size: NA; DNA: TGTGCCAGCAGCTTAGACCGGGAGGCCCTTTCCGAGCAGTACTTC; CDR3: CASSLDREALSEQYF
D: NA; J: TRBJ2-5; V: TRBV25-1; size: once; DNA: TGTGCCAGCAGTGACTCTGACAGCCAAGAGACCCAGTACTTC; CDR3: CASSDSDSQETQYF
D: TRBD2; J: TRBJ2-7; V: TRBV7-8; size: NA; DNA: TGTGCCAGCAGCTTTAGCGGGAGATCCTACGAGCAGTACTTC; CDR3: CASSFSGRSYEQYF
D: TRBD2; J: TRBJ2-1; V: TRBV2; size: NA; DNA: TGTGCCAAAGAATACGGGACTAGCGGGAACAATGAGCAGTTCTTC; CDR3: CAKEYGTSGNNEQFF
D: NA; J: TRBJ1-1; V: TRBV11-3; size: NA; DNA: TGTGCCAGCAGCTTAGAGGGCCCCACTAACACTGAAGCTTTCTTT; CDR3: CASSLEGPTNTEAFF
D: NA; J: TRBJ2-3; V: TRBV7-9; size: NA; DNA: TGTGCCAGCAGCCCAGGGTCAGATACGCAGTATTTT; CDR3: CASSPGSDTQYF
D: TRBD1; J: TRBJ2-7; V: TRBV2; size: NA; DNA: TGTGCCAGCGGACAGGGGATGACCTACGAGCAGTACTTC; CDR3: CASGQGMTYEQYF
D: TRBD2; J: TRBJ2-1; V: TRBV6-1; size: NA; DNA: TGTGCCAGCAGTTCTGCCGGGACTACCTACAATGAGCAGTTCTTC; CDR3: CASSSAGTTYNEQFF
D: TRBD1; J: TRBJ1-4; V: TRBV29-1; size: NA; DNA: TGCAGCGTAACACAGGGGAGTGAAAAACTGTTTTTT; CDR3: CSVTQGSEKLFF
D: NA; J: TRBJ2-7; V: TRBV27; size: NA; DNA: TGTGCCAGCAGTTTAGGGACTCCCTACGAGCAGTACTTC; CDR3: CASSLGTPYEQYF
D: TRBD2; J: TRBJ2-3; V: TRBV10-3; size: NA; DNA: TGTGCCATCAGTGAGGGAGCGGGAGGAGGAGATACGCAGTATTTT; CDR3: CAISEGAGGGDTQYF
D: TRBD2; J: TRBJ2-3; V: TRBV6-1; size: NA; DNA: TGTGCCAGCAGTGCCCGGACTAGCGGCTACAGCACAGATACGCAGTATTTT; CDR3: CASSARTSGYSTDTQYF
D: TRBD2; J: TRBJ2-1; V: TRBV7-2; size: NA; DNA: TGTGCCAGCAGCTATGGGCTAGCGGGGAACAATGAGCAGTTCTTC; CDR3: CASSYGLAGNNEQFF
D: NA; J: TRBJ1-5; V: TRBV19; size: NA; DNA: TGTGCCAGTAGCAGGGACTTGGACCAGCCCCAGCATTTT; CDR3: CASSRDLDQPQHF
D: NA; J: TRBJ1-2; V: TRBV19; size: NA; DNA: TGTGCCAGTAGTATTGGCAGGGCGGGGGGCTACACCTTC; CDR3: CASSIGRAGGYTF
D: TRBD1; J: TRBJ2-5; V: TRBV5-6; size: NA; DNA: TGTGCCAGCAGCTCGACAGGGGGGGAGACCCAGTACTTC; CDR3: CASSSTGGETQYF
D: TRBD2; J: TRBJ2-2; V: TRBV5-1; size: NA; DNA: TGCGCCAGCAGCTTGAACCTGGGGAGGGACACCGGGGAGCTGTTTTTT; CDR3: CASSLNLGRDTGELFF
D: TRBD1; J: TRBJ1-2; V: TRBV11-3; size: NA; DNA: TGTGCCAGCAGCCGGGACAGGGGCGGCTATGGCTACACCTTC; CDR3: CASSRDRGGYGYTF
D: TRBD2; J: TRBJ2-3; V: TRBV6-4; size: NA; DNA: TGTGCCAGCAGTTTAGGACTAGCGGGAGGAACAGATACGCAGTATTTT; CDR3: CASSLGLAGGTDTQYF
D: TRBD2; J: TRBJ2-1; V: TRBV19; size: NA; DNA: TGTGCCAGTAGTATGAATAGCGGGAAGACCTACAATGAGCAGTTCTTC; CDR3: CASSMNSGKTYNEQFF
D: TRBD2; J: TRBJ2-7; V: TRBV30; size: NA; DNA: TGTGCCTGGAATCGTCCCATTAGCGGGAGTATTTACGAGCAGTACTTC; CDR3: CAWNRPISGSIYEQYF
D: TRBD1; J: TRBJ1-4; V: TRBV7-2; size: few; DNA: TGTGCCAGCAGCCGAGGGACAGGGGCAAATGAAAAACTGTTTTTT; CDR3: CASSRGTGANEKLFF
D: NA; J: TRBJ1-2; V: TRBV11-3; size: NA; DNA: TGTGCCAGCAGCTTAGATGGGAGGGACGGCTACACCTTC; CDR3: CASSLDGRDGYTF
D: NA; J: TRBJ2-1; V: TRBV2; size: NA; DNA: TGTGCCAGTTCACCGGGGGTTTCCTACAATGAGCAGTTCTTC; CDR3: CASSPGVSYNEQFF
D: TRBD2; J: TRBJ2-5; V: TRBV6-5; size: NA; DNA: TGTGCCAGCAGGAAACCGGGGGGCCAAGAGACCCAGTACTTC; CDR3: CASRKPGGQETQYF
D: TRBD1; J: TRBJ2-1; V: TRBV6-5; size: NA; DNA: TGTGCCAGCATCATACGGACAGGGGGGGTTGAGCAGTTCTTC; CDR3: CASIIRTGGVEQFF
D: TRBD2; J: TRBJ2-3; V: TRBV12-5; size: NA; DNA: TGTGCTAGTGGCATTAGCGGGAGGACAGATACGCAGTATTTT; CDR3: CASGISGRTDTQYF
D: NA; J: TRBJ2-2; V: TRBV6-5; size: once; DNA: TGTGCCAGCAGAATTCGGGACTTCCCCGGGGAGCTGTTTTTT; CDR3: CASRIRDFPGELFF
D: TRBD1; J: TRBJ1-1; V: TRBV7-9; size: NA; DNA: TGTGCCAGCAGCTTAGGCCGGGACAGGGGAGATACTGAAGCTTTCTTT; CDR3: CASSLGRDRGDTEAFF
D: TRBD1; J: TRBJ1-1; V: TRBV30; size: NA; DNA: TGTGCCTGGAACAGGGGGCCGAACACTGAAGCTTTCTTT; CDR3: CAWNRGPNTEAFF
D: NA; J: TRBJ2-1; V: TRBV7-9; size: NA; DNA: TGTGCCAGCAGCGAGAGGGATGAGCAGTTCTTC; CDR3: CASSERDEQFF
D: NA; J: TRBJ2-1; V: TRBV7-3; size: NA; DNA: TGTGCCAGCAGCCCCGCCCCACTAGCCACGAGCTCCTACAATGAGCAGTTCTTC; CDR3: CASSPAPLATSSYNEQFF
D: NA; J: TRBJ2-3; V: TRBV29-1; size: once; DNA: TGCAGCACCAGACAGGGCACAGATACGCAGTATTTT; CDR3: CSTRQGTDTQYF
D: TRBD2; J: TRBJ2-3; V: TRBV27; size: NA; DNA: TGTGCCAGCAGTGAGGGACTAGTGTTAAGTGATACGCAGTATTTT; CDR3: CASSEGLVLSDTQYF
D: NA; J: TRBJ2-3; V: TRBV27; size: NA; DNA: TGTGCCAGCAGTTTCCCAGGCGCCCTTCTCACAGATACGCAGTATTTT; CDR3: CASSFPGALLTDTQYF
D: TRBD1; J: TRBJ2-2; V: TRBV5-6; size: NA; DNA: TGTGCCAGCAGTTCACCGGGACAGGGGAACACCGGGGAGCTGTTTTTT; CDR3: CASSSPGQGNTGELFF
D: NA; J: TRBJ1-1; V: TRBV6-5; size: NA; DNA: TGTGCCAGCAGTCCTGCGACAGCTAACACTGAAGCTTTCTTT; CDR3: CASSPATANTEAFF
D: TRBD1; J: TRBJ2-3; V: TRBV29-1; size: NA; DNA: TGCAGCGTTGAAAGGGGGCCGGGGAGTGCCACAGATACGCAGTATTTT; CDR3: CSVERGPGSATDTQYF
D: TRBD1; J: TRBJ1-1; V: TRBV5-1; size: NA; DNA: TGCGCCAGCAGCAAAAGACAGGGGGAGCGGACTGAAGCTTTCTTT; CDR3: CASSKRQGERTEAFF
D: TRBD2; J: TRBJ2-1; V: TRBV29-1; size: NA; DNA: TGCAGCGGACAAATAGCGGGAGGGCCTCTGAATGAGCAGTTCTTC; CDR3: CSGQIAGGPLNEQFF
D: TRBD2; J: TRBJ2-3; V: TRBV5-4; size: once; DNA: TGTGCCAGCAGCTTCCCGACTAGCGGGTTTGGCAAATACACAGATACGCAGTATTTT; CDR3: CASSFPTSGFGKYTDTQYF
D: TRBD1; J: TRBJ1-2; V: TRBV28; size: NA; DNA: TGTGCCAGCAGCCCTCCCACCGGGACAGGGTTAGCTAACTATGGCTACACCTTC; CDR3: CASSPPTGTGLANYGYTF
D: NA; J: TRBJ1-3; V: TRBV2; size: once; DNA: TGTGCCAGCAGTGAAGCAACAGGCATCTCTGGAAACACCATATATTTT; CDR3: CASSEATGISGNTIYF